This T cell receptor (beta chain) was recorded in a study of shared clonotypes between healthy human individuals. Overall study context: The study enrolled a couple of women and a few men aged 18 to 49. Study-wide results and limits: Despite large depth, sorted-subset datasets appeared incompletely sequenced.

Libraries were prepared by immunoSEQ multiplex PCR; TCRdb keeps only in-frame clonotypes and omits some of them. The table lists around 1.6 million clones, under 99% of them singletons. V dropped 7 bases and J dropped 0; count of bases not matched to a gene: 5. The CDR3 length is 16 residues. CDR1 and CDR2 (germline): SGHRS, YFSETQ. Caucasian adults living in Nashville, Tennessee, provided all samples. Investigators divided CD4+ cells into CD45RA+ naive and CD45RA-negative memory subsets. Of note for this clone: What it binds is not known.

The sequence came from a man aged 30 to 45 in good health. The chain joins TRBV5-1 to TRBJ2-3; TRBD2 agrees at 13 bases. The sequenced sample consisted of naive CD4+ T cells sorted from blood. Subset noted: CD45RA+ positively selected. In DNA form, the CDR3 reads TGCGCCAGCTTCGGGACTAGCGGGACTAGCACAGATACGCAGTATTTT. Protein: CASFGTSGTSTDTQYF.